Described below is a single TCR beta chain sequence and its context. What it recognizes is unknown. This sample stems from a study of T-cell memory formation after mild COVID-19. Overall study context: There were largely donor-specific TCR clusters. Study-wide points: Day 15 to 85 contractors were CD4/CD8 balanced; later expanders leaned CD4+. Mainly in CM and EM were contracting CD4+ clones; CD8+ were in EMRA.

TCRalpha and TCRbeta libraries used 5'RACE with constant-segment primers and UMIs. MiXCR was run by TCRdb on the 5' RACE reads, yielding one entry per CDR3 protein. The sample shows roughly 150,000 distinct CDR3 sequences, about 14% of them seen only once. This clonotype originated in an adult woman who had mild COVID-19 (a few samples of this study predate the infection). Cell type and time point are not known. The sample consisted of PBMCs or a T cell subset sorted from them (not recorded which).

This CDR3 reads CSASGLGDYNEQFF. The DNA for the CDR3 is TGCAGTGCTAGTGGTCTAGGGGACTACAATGAGCAGTTCTTC. The genes are TRBV20-1 and TRBJ2-1, with a weak D call TRBD1 (5 bases). V shed 3 bases and J shed 3 bases, with 12 bases lying between them. Germline CDR1 is DFQATT and CDR2 is SNEGSKA (reference sequence). The CDR3 is 14 amino acids.